These 17 T cell receptor beta chains were sequenced from one sample in a study of T-cell memory formation after mild COVID-19. TCRdb independently ran MiXCR on the 5' RACE reads; one entry per CDR3 protein. This sample has 250,000 to 300,000 distinct CDR3 sequences, with roughly 15% found just once. The material sequenced was PBMCs or a T cell subset sorted from them (not recorded which). The receptors were gathered from a man aged 18 to 29 who had mild COVID-19 (a few samples of this study predate the infection). Cell type and time point are not known.

This clonotype was seen more than once but under ten times. The CDR3 loop is CASSQLAGGDTQYF. CDR3 in DNA: TGCGCCAGCAGCCAACTAGCCGGAGGCGATACGCAGTATTTT. The chain is built from TRBV4-1 and TRBJ2-3, with a possible D match to TRBD2 (5 bases). Germline loops: CDR1 MGHRA, CDR2 YSYEKL. The V end lost 2 bases, the J end lost 6 bases, and 12 bases lay between the germline ends. This CDR3 has 14 amino acids.

The chain links TRBV29-1 to TRBJ1-2; 9 positions agree with TRBD1. This CDR3 spans 14 amino acids. The germline gives CDR1 SQVTM, CDR2 ANQGSEA. The V segment lost 2 bases and the J segment 8 bases; nucleotides outside the gene matches: 9. CDR3 bases: TGCAGCGTTGAATCGGGGACAGGGTCGAGGGGCTACACCTTC. Protein sequence: CSVESGTGSRGYTF.

A few counts support this clonotype. V and J are TRBV6-6 and TRBJ2-7; D could derive from TRBD1 or TRBD2 (5 bases each). The CDR3 length is 16 residues. Trimming took off 0 bases at V and 5 bases at J, with 17 bases between the two ends. In germline, CDR1 is MNHNY, CDR2 SVGAGI (reference sequence). In nucleotides, the CDR3 is TGTGCCAGCAGTTACTCGACGTGGGGGACCCCACACGAGCAGTACTTC. Translation gives CASSYSTWGTPHEQYF.

This clonotype appeared once. The chain carries TRBV6-1 and TRBJ2-7; D tentatively fits TRBD1 or TRBD2 (6 bases each). This CDR3 is 15 amino acids long. The V end was cut by 5 bases, the J end by 1 base, with 15 bases between. Germline V gene sequence: CDR1 MNHNS, CDR2 SASEGT. As DNA, the CDR3 is TGTGCCAGCAGTACCACGTGGGGGGCATCCTACGAGCAGTACGTC. This translates into CASSTTWGASYEQYV.

This clonotype has just a few counts. The rearrangement joins TRBV20-1 to TRBJ2-2, with D hard to call. The CDR3 length is 14 residues. Trimming pared 6 bases from V and 1 base from J, leaving 12 bases between. From germline, CDR1 is DFQATT and CDR2 SNEGSKA (reference sequence). The CDR3: CSAPLGRNTGELFF. For the CDR3, the DNA is TGCAGTGCCCCCCTAGGCAGGAACACCGGGGAGCTGTTTTTT.

This clonotype appeared a few times. The chain uses TRBV18 and TRBJ2-7, with D maybe TRBD2 (7 bases). This CDR3 is 15 amino acids long. The ends were cut back, 4 bases at V and 0 bases at J, with 13 bases in the middle. From germline, CDR1 is KGHSH and CDR2 LQKENI. The CDR3 here is CASSHEGGNSYEQYF. The CDR3 DNA reads as TGTGCCAGCTCACACGAGGGGGGGAACTCCTACGAGCAGTACTTC.

This clonotype has a handful of counts. In DNA, the CDR3 is TGTGCCACCAGTGATTTGATGACCTCCACAGATACGCAGTATTTT. Translation: CATSDLMTSTDTQYF. The chain recombines TRBV24-1 with TRBJ2-3; D not resolved. CDR1 and CDR2 (germline): KGHDR, SFDVKD. CDR3 length: 15 residues. Trimming took 0 bases from V and 2 from J, leaving 8 bases between them.

V is TRBV3-1 and J is TRBJ2-7; D gene ambiguous. V lost 1 base to trimming and J lost 3 bases, with 4 bases between them. The germline V gene has CDR1 LGHDT and CDR2 YNNKEL (reference sequence). This CDR3 spans 12 amino acids. Written as DNA, the CDR3 is TGTGCCAGCAGCCAAGGGGACTACGAGCAGTACGTC. Residues: CASSQGDYEQYV.

The gene calls are TRBV5-1 and TRBJ2-2; 8 nucleotides line up with TRBD2. The CDR3 length is 16 residues. V shed 7 bases and J 0 bases; nucleotides not matched to a gene: 8. The germline V gene encodes CDR1 SGHRS and CDR2 YFSETQ. CDR3 loop: CASRFSGDTNTGELFF. CDR3 in DNA: TGCGCCAGCCGTTTTAGCGGGGACACGAACACCGGGGAGCTGTTTTTT. The full variable domain, completed using reference TRBV5-1 and TRBJ2-2, is KAGVTQTPRYLIKTRGQQVTLSCSPISGHRSVSWYQQTPGQGLQFLFEYFSETQRNKGNFPGRFSGRQFSNSRSEMNVSTLELGDSALYLCASRFSGDTNTGELFFGEGSRLTVL.

The V call is TRBV29-1, the J call TRBJ2-3, with D perhaps matching TRBD2 (7 bases). The CDR3 consists of 13 residues. Germline V gives CDR1 SQVTM, CDR2 ANQGSEA. V gave up 4 bases and J gave up 5 bases, with 13 bases separating them. This CDR3 reads CSVVGGLKDTQYF. For the CDR3, the DNA is TGCAGCGTTGTGGGGGGGCTTAAAGATACGCAGTATTTT.

The V gene is TRBV24-1, the J gene TRBJ2-5; 10 positions agree with TRBD1. Germline loops: CDR1 KGHDR, CDR2 SFDVKD. This CDR3 has 16 residues. J lost 4 bases, V lost 4 bases, and 8 bases had no gene match. The CDR3 nucleotides are TGTGCCACCAGTGACGGGACAGGGGATGCGGGAGAGACCCAGTACTTC. As protein: CATSDGTGDAGETQYF.

CDR3 nucleotides: TGCGCCAGCAGCCAGTGGGAGGGCTCCTATAATTCACCCCTCCACTTT. Its translation: CASSQWEGSYNSPLHF. This chain uses TRBV4-1 with TRBJ1-6; D is unclear. Trimming cost V 3 bases and J 0 bases, with 9 bases left between them. Germline CDR1 reads MGHRA; CDR2 reads YSYEKL. This CDR3 region has 16 residues.

In its sample, this clonotype was seen a few times. J is TRBJ1-2 and V is TRBV12-3 or TRBV12-4; TRBD1 matches 8 bases. V lost 3 bases and J lost 8; bases outside the gene matches: 8. This CDR3 has 14 amino acids. The CDR3 region is CASSFHTGGDGYTF. CDR3 coding DNA: TGTGCCAGCAGTTTCCATACAGGGGGGGACGGCTACACCTTC.

The table lists this clonotype with a few counts. The chain has TRBV29-1 and TRBJ2-5; 7 positions match TRBD1. The V gene end was trimmed by 0 bases and the J gene end by 3 bases; junction bases not matched to a gene: 4. This CDR3 region has 14 residues. CDR1 is SQVTM, CDR2 ANQGSEA, per germline. The CDR3 nucleotides are TGCAGCGTTGAAGAGCTCGGACAGGAAGAGACCCAGTACTTC. Protein sequence: CSVEELGQEETQYF.

Here the CDR3 DNA reads TGTGCCAGCAGCGTAGAGGGGGGCACTGAAGCTTTCTTT. Translating it yields CASSVEGGTEAFF. The chain employs TRBV7-9 and TRBJ1-1, with D perhaps TRBD1 (6 bases). The CDR3 is 13 amino acids. Germline V gives CDR1 SEHNR, CDR2 FQNEAQ (reference sequence). Trimming removed 5 bases from V and 4 bases from J, with 11 bases in between.

This clonotype was seen a few times. The chain uses TRBV19 and TRBJ2-6; 9 positions match TRBD1. The germline gives CDR1 LNHDA, CDR2 SQIVND (reference sequence). CDR3 length equals 17 residues. V shed 4 bases and J 0 bases; nucleotides not matched to a gene: 4. DNA for the CDR3: TGTGCCAGTAGTAGGACAGGGGTTATCTCTGGGGCCAACGTCCTGACTTTC. Its translation: CASSRTGVISGANVLTF.

This clonotype has more than one count but fewer than ten. The rearrangement links TRBV29-1 to TRBJ2-3, with D possibly matching TRBD2 (5 bases). Germline CDR1 is SQVTM and CDR2 is ANQGSEA. The CDR3 spans 13 residues. With 5 bases removed from V and 4 bases from J, the gap between germline ends came to 13 bases. CDR3 nucleotide sequence: TGCAGCGTTCGGGGTACCTCCGCAGATACGCAGTATTTT. Protein: CSVRGTSADTQYF.